The entry below gives a single T cell receptor beta chain sequence along with its context. The data are from a study of OX40 agonist ivuxolimab in advanced cancers. Sequenced by immunoSEQ multiplex PCR; TCRdb stores in-frame clones only, minus some. The data contain tens of thousands of clones, 89% of them singletons. The V gene lost 4 bases and the J gene lost 0 bases, with 9 bases spanning the gap. This CDR3 is 14 amino acids long. CDR1 SGDLS and CDR2 YYNGEE come from the germline V gene. This TCR was sampled from an adult with an advanced solid tumor such as melanoma, head and neck, liver or kidney cancer. The source was CD4+ or CD8+ T cells sorted from blood, collected in a trial of the OX40 agonist ivuxolimab. The chain couples TRBV9 to TRBJ2-3; the D is unclear. DNA for the CDR3: TGTGCCAGCAGCTCTAGGGCTAGCACAGATACGCAGTATTTT. This sequence encodes CASSSRASTDTQYF.